The 32 T cell receptor beta chains in this list originate from one sample, sequenced in a study of T cell responses to AZD1222 COVID-19 vaccine. Some clones are missing from TCRdb's copy, which holds only in-frame ones; the method was immunoSEQ multiplex PCR. The table records about 110,000 clones, 85% to 95% of them present only once. The specimen comprised peripheral blood, sampled 28 days after the second AZD1222 dose. These receptors originate from an adult who received the AZD1222 COVID-19 vaccine.

The rearrangement joins TRBV5-8 to TRBJ2-1; TRBD1 aligns across 10 bases. Germline V CDR1 and CDR2: SGHTS, YDEGEE. Losses at the gene ends were 2 bases for V and 2 bases for J; bases not matched to a gene: 13. CDR3 length: 19 amino acids. CDR3: CASSFIAVRQGATYNEQFF. Written as DNA, the CDR3 is TGTGCCAGCAGCTTCATCGCCGTCAGACAGGGGGCAACCTACAATGAGCAGTTCTTC.

V and J are TRBV28 and TRBJ1-2; TRBD1 might be the D (5 bases). Trimming stripped 3 bases from V and 8 bases from J, with 22 bases between. This CDR3 contains 16 residues. Looked up from germline, CDR1 is MDHEN and CDR2 is SYDVKM. Here the CDR3 reads CASSFRRWDGRSGYTF. CDR3 in DNA: TGTGCCAGCAGTTTCAGGAGGTGGGACGGGAGGAGCGGCTACACCTTC.

V usage is TRBV20-1 and J usage is TRBJ1-1; D remains unclear. The CDR3 runs to 11 residues. The germline V and J ends were trimmed by 6 bases and 5 bases, with 10 bases remaining between them. Per the germline V gene, CDR1 is DFQATT and CDR2 is SNEGSKA (reference sequence). The CDR3 spells CSAPDETEAFF. The DNA of the CDR3 is TGCAGTGCCCCGGATGAAACTGAAGCTTTCTTT.

This sequence joins TRBV20-1 and TRBJ2-3; D is unclear. The V end lost 5 bases, the J end lost 3 bases, and 6 bases lay between the germline ends. CDR3 length: 11 residues. Germline V gives CDR1 DFQATT, CDR2 SNEGSKA (reference sequence). DNA of the CDR3: TGCAGTGCTCCGAGGACAGATACGCAGTATTTT. It codes for CSAPRTDTQYF.

The V gene is TRBV3-1 (or the pseudogene TRBV3-2), the J gene TRBJ2-7; TRBD2 might be the D (5 bases). Per germline, CDR1 LGHDT and CDR2 YNNKEL (reference sequence). V was trimmed by 5 bases and J by 6 bases, leaving 8 bases between them. The CDR3 is 11 amino acids. The CDR3 DNA reads TGTGCCAGCAGCAGTCGGGGCGAGCAGTACTTC. It is translated as CASSSRGEQYF.

This clone was seen once. The chain recombines TRBV7-9 with TRBJ1-2, with 7 bases aligning to TRBD1. V was pared by 10 bases and J by 5 bases, with 10 bases of the junction left unmatched. The CDR3 has 13 residues. CDR1 SEHNR and CDR2 FQNEAQ come from the germline V gene (reference sequence). As DNA, the CDR3 is TGTGCCACCCTGACAGGGAACTCTTATGGCTACACCTTC. This encodes CATLTGNSYGYTF.

The rearrangement joins TRBV5-1 to TRBJ2-7, with D possibly TRBD1 on 6 matching bases. Per the germline V gene, CDR1 is SGHRS and CDR2 is YFSETQ. The CDR3 length is 13 residues. Trimming left V 4 bases short and J 1 base short, with 9 bases between. The CDR3 DNA sequence: TGCGCCAGCAGCCCCACAGGGTCCTACGAGCAGTACTTC. Its protein product is CASSPTGSYEQYF.

V gene TRBV5-1 combines with J gene TRBJ2-7; 9 bases line up with TRBD1. Per germline, CDR1 SGHRS and CDR2 YFSETQ. V lost 1 base, J lost 0 bases, and 5 bases stayed unmatched. The CDR3 runs 16 residues. This chain's CDR3 is CASSLTGTGPSYEQYF. The CDR3 DNA is TGCGCCAGCAGCTTGACCGGGACAGGGCCCTCCTACGAGCAGTACTTC.

The chain carries TRBV11-2 and TRBJ1-2; D might be TRBD1 (5 bases). CDR3 length equals 14 residues. Trimming left V 2 bases short and J 1 base short, with 8 bases between. The germline V gene encodes CDR1 SGHAT and CDR2 FQNNGV. The CDR3 spells CASSLWGSNYGYTF. The CDR3 DNA reads TGTGCCAGCAGCTTATGGGGCAGTAACTATGGCTACACCTTC.

This rearrangement joins TRBV4-3 to TRBJ2-5; 8 nucleotides align to TRBD1. CDR3 size: 16 residues. Germline CDR1 reads LGHNA; CDR2 reads YSLEER. V lost 0 bases, J lost 4 bases, and 7 bases stayed unmatched. The DNA for the CDR3 is TGCGCCAGCAGCCAAGAGTTCAGGGGGCGAGGAGAGACCCAGTACTTC. Its protein product is CASSQEFRGRGETQYF.

The chain links TRBV24-1 to TRBJ2-5, with 8 bases matching TRBD1. The V gene end was trimmed by 3 bases and the J gene end by 8 bases; junction bases not matched to a gene: 13. This CDR3 has 16 amino acids. In germline, CDR1 is KGHDR, CDR2 SFDVKD. The CDR3 region has the DNA TGTGCCACCAGTGATCCGGGACAGGACCAGGGTGAAACCCAGTACTTC. This codes for CATSDPGQDQGETQYF.

J is TRBJ2-5 and V is TRBV14; D is unresolved. V lost 2 bases and J lost 1, with 11 bases in between. Looked up from germline, CDR1 is SGHDN and CDR2 is FVKESK. The CDR3 has 15 residues. The CDR3 reads CASSQSLLSQETQYF. The CDR3, as DNA: TGTGCCAGCAGCCAAAGCTTGCTCTCCCAAGAGACCCAGTACTTC. Full variable domain (outside the CDR3, taken from reference TRBV14 and TRBJ2-5): EAGVTQFPSHSVIEKGQTVTLRCDPISGHDNLYWYRRVMGKEIKFLLHFVKESKQDESGMPNNRFLAERTGGTYSTLKVQPAELEDSGVYFCASSQSLLSQETQYFGPGTRLLVL.

The chain combines TRBV10-1 with TRBJ2-1; 8 nucleotides line up with TRBD2. After removal of 10 bases from V and 7 bases from J, the junction contained 12 bases not matched to a gene. The length of the CDR3 is 14 residues. Per the germline V gene, CDR1 is WNHNN and CDR2 is SYGVQD (reference sequence). CDR3 sequence (DNA): TGCGCCACCCGTAGCGGGACGGGGAGGAATGAGCAGTTCTTC. Protein: CATRSGTGRNEQFF.

The CDR3 bases are TGTGCCAGCAGTCGATTAAGCTCCTACGAGCAGTACTTC. Translated, it gives CASSRLSSYEQYF. The V gene is TRBV6-2 or TRBV6-3, the J gene TRBJ2-7; D unresolved. The V gene's germline CDR1 is MNHEY and CDR2 SVGEGT. This CDR3 contains 13 residues. Deletions cut 5 bases from V and 0 bases from J, with 8 bases between.

The V call is TRBV30, the J call TRBJ2-2; 9 nucleotides align to TRBD2. The CDR3 sequence is 15 residues long. Germline trimming cut 5 bases from V and 3 bases from J; bases unmatched to any gene: 7. Per germline, CDR1 GTSNPN and CDR2 SVGIG (reference sequence). CDR3 protein: CAWGVAGVYTGELFF. Written as DNA, the CDR3 is TGTGCCTGGGGGGTAGCGGGAGTGTACACCGGGGAGCTGTTTTTT. The whole variable domain, remainder taken from reference TRBV30 and TRBJ2-2, is SQTIHQWPATLVQPVGSPLSLECTVEGTSNPNLYWYRQAAGRGLQLLFYSVGIGQISSEVPQNLSASRPQDRQFILSSKKLLLSDSGFYLCAWGVAGVYTGELFFGEGSRLTVL.

This sequence joins TRBV28 and TRBJ2-1; TRBD1 or TRBD2 may be the D gene (5 bases each). Trimming left V 6 bases short and J 10 bases short, with 13 bases between. Germline CDR1 is MDHEN and CDR2 is SYDVKM. The CDR3 sequence is 12 residues long. CDR3 region: CASSGAKLEQFF. CDR3 DNA sequence: TGTGCCAGCAGCGGGGCAAAACTAGAGCAGTTCTTC.

This clone was recorded only once. The CDR3 DNA reads TGTGCCAGCAGTTTGGGTAATCAGCCCCAGCATTTT. This sequence encodes CASSLGNQPQHF. The chain combines TRBV25-1 with TRBJ1-5; unclear D gene. This CDR3 is built from 12 residues. The germline V and J ends were trimmed by 5 bases and 4 bases, with 6 bases remaining between them. Germline assignment: CDR1 MGHDK and CDR2 SYGVNS.

J is TRBJ1-2 and V is TRBV5-1; 8 bases are a match to TRBD1. Per the germline V gene, CDR1 is SGHRS and CDR2 is YFSETQ. This CDR3 is 15 amino acids long. J lost 9 bases, V lost 2 bases, and 12 bases had no gene match. The CDR3 loop is CASSLTGTGVWRYTF. The CDR3 coding sequence is TGCGCCAGCAGCTTAACCGGGACAGGAGTTTGGCGCTACACCTTC.

The V gene is TRBV10-3, the J gene TRBJ2-1; D is undetermined. Germline loops: CDR1 ENHRY, CDR2 SYGVKD. This CDR3 has 14 residues. V lost 2 bases to trimming and J lost 0 bases, with 5 bases between them. The CDR3 sequence: CAISEASSYNEQFF. DNA for the CDR3: TGTGCCATCAGTGAGGCGAGCTCCTACAATGAGCAGTTCTTC.

The J gene is TRBJ1-1, the V gene TRBV19, with TRBD1 matching over 7 bases. Germline V lookup: CDR1 LNHDA, CDR2 SQIVND (reference sequence). Germline trimming cut 3 bases from V and 5 bases from J; bases unmatched to any gene: 9. The length of the CDR3 is 15 residues. The DNA of the CDR3 is TGTGCCAGTAGTATTGTGACGGCAGGGGGGACTGAAGCTTTCTTT. It yields the protein CASSIVTAGGTEAFF.

The rearrangement uses TRBV19 and TRBJ2-3; D not certain. Trimming took 6 bases from V and 5 from J, leaving 9 bases between them. The CDR3 has 12 amino acids. The germline CDR1 and CDR2 sequences are LNHDA and SQIVND (reference sequence). CDR3 DNA sequence: TGTGCCAGTAGCTACGCCGGAGATACGCAGTATTTT. Translation: CASSYAGDTQYF.

The chain has TRBV27 and TRBJ1-5; no reliable D call. The CDR3 extends over 13 amino acids. Per germline, CDR1 MNHEY and CDR2 SMNVEV (reference sequence). Trimming pared 2 bases from V and 0 bases from J, leaving 2 bases between. The CDR3 sequence: CASSLGSNQPQHF. Here the CDR3 DNA reads TGTGCCAGCAGTTTAGGTAGCAATCAGCCCCAGCATTTT.

J is TRBJ1-3 and V is TRBV7-2; D unresolved. V lost 4 bases and J lost 0, with 13 bases in between. The germline V gene encodes CDR1 SGHTA and CDR2 FQGNSA. The CDR3 spans 16 residues. CDR3 loop: CASSSRPQVSGNTIYF. CDR3 coding DNA: TGTGCCAGCAGCTCCAGACCGCAGGTCTCTGGAAACACCATATATTTT.

The rearrangement uses TRBV2 and TRBJ2-2, with 7 nucleotides matching TRBD1. The J segment lost 0 bases and the V segment lost 8 bases, leaving 12 bases of the junction unmatched. The CDR3 has 17 amino acids. Germline V CDR1 and CDR2: SNHLY, FYNNEI. The CDR3 DNA reads as TGTGCCAGCTCCCCAACAGGGGATAGGCCGAACACCGGGGAGCTGTTTTTT. Translating it yields CASSPTGDRPNTGELFF.

V usage is TRBV30 and J usage is TRBJ2-3; 7 bases align to TRBD2. V dropped 3 bases and J dropped 0; count of bases not matched to a gene: 3. CDR3 length: 14 amino acids. The germline V gene has CDR1 GTSNPN and CDR2 SVGIG (reference sequence). The chain's CDR3 is CAWRGGTSTDTQYF. The DNA of the CDR3 is TGTGCCTGGAGGGGAGGGACTAGCACAGATACGCAGTATTTT.

The chain is built from TRBV6-5 and TRBJ1-4; a weak D match, TRBD1 (5 bases). The CDR3 spans 15 residues. Trimming took 6 bases from V and 2 from J, leaving 13 bases between them. The germline V gene encodes CDR1 MNHEY and CDR2 SVGAGI. CDR3 amino acids: CASRSRDPTNEKLFF. The DNA of the CDR3 is TGTGCCAGCAGGTCCAGGGATCCGACTAATGAAAAACTGTTTTTT.

The chain employs TRBV9 and TRBJ2-3; no definite D call. V lost 4 bases, J lost 1 base, and 13 bases lay in between. The germline V gene has CDR1 SGDLS and CDR2 YYNGEE. CDR3 size: 15 residues. DNA for the CDR3: TGTGCCAGCAGCCAATGGAACCAGGGCACAGATACGCAGTATTTT. Encoded protein: CASSQWNQGTDTQYF.

This sequence joins TRBV12-3 or TRBV12-4 and TRBJ1-1, with D possibly being TRBD1 (6 bases). This CDR3 region has 13 residues. V was clipped by 10 bases and J by 1 base, with 13 bases between them. In DNA, the CDR3 is TGTGCCATAGGGGGTGGAGGGAACACTGAAGCTTTCTTT. This translates into CAIGGGGNTEAFF.

This chain connects TRBV6-4 to TRBJ2-3, with 9 bases matching TRBD1. Germline assignment: CDR1 MRHNA and CDR2 SNTAGT. The V and J ends lost 6 bases and 5 bases, in that order; junction bases with no gene match: 6. This CDR3 spans 14 amino acids. The CDR3 loop is CASRPQGAGDTQYF. DNA for the CDR3: TGTGCCAGCAGGCCACAGGGGGCAGGAGATACGCAGTATTTT.

The gene calls are TRBV5-1 and TRBJ1-1; TRBD1 aligns across 8 bases. CDR1 and CDR2 (germline): SGHRS, YFSETQ. V lost 4 bases and J lost 6; bases outside the gene matches: 5. The CDR3 covers 13 residues. CDR3 coding DNA: TGCGCCAGCAGCGAACAGGGGGACCCTGAAGCTTTCTTT. As protein: CASSEQGDPEAFF.

The chain couples TRBV28 to TRBJ1-5; 10 bases map to TRBD1. Losses at the gene ends were 6 bases for V and 4 bases for J; bases not matched to a gene: 3. The CDR3 contains 14 residues. Germline V CDR1 and CDR2: MDHEN, SYDVKM. The CDR3, as DNA: TGTGCCAGCAGGCCGGGACAGGGGAATCAGCCCCAGCATTTT. This translates into CASRPGQGNQPQHF.

This rearrangement joins TRBV12-3 or TRBV12-4 to TRBJ1-5; tentative D call: TRBD1 (5 bases). The CDR3 extends over 11 amino acids. The V and J ends lost 8 bases and 11 bases respectively, with 13 bases between them. As DNA, the CDR3 is TGTGCCAGCGGGGGGGGGAGAGCCCAGCATTTT. It yields the protein CASGGGRAQHF.